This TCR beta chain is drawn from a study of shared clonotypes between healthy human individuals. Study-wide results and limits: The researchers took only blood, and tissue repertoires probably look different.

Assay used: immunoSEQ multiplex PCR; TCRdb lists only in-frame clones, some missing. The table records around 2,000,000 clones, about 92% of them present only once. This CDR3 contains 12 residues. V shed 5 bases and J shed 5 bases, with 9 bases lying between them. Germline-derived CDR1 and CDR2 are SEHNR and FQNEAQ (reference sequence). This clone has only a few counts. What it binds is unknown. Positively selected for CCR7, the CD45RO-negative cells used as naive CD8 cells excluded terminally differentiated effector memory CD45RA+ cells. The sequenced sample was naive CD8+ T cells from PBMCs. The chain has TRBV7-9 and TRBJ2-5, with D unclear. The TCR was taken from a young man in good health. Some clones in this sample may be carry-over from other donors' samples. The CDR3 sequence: CASSQPVETQYF. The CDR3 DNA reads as TGTGCCAGCAGCCAACCAGTTGAGACCCAGTACTTC.